This TCR beta chain was captured by sequencing in a study of graft-versus-host responses after intestinal transplantation (dated by TCRdb to the early 2020s). Study-wide context: Multivisceral, liver-intestinal, or isolated intestinal transplants were received by the recipients. Every recipient was given anti-thymocyte globulin induction, then maintenance tacrolimus and steroids for about 3 years. After intestinal transplantation, graft-versus-host and host-versus-graft alloreactive T cell clones were followed in the graft, circulation and bone marrow using bulk TCR-beta CDR3 sequencing. Alloreactive clones were identified by sequencing pre-transplant mixed lymphocyte reaction products and comparing them with unstimulated pre-transplant donor and recipient T cells. The cohort enrolled 20 to 30 intestinal transplant recipients including one retransplant, and a few patients lacking pretransplant specimens were excluded. A peak of at least 4% donor T cells among recipient peripheral blood mononuclear cells was the definition used for donor T cell macrochimerism. Rather than being sequenced by the commercial service, samples from three later patients were sequenced in-house on an Illumina MiSeq and processed with MiXCR. What the study reported, not specific to this receptor: Patients with donor T cell macrochimerism had high GvH to HvG T cell clonal ratios in their allografts. GvH clones were found in recipient bone marrow, and some of the GvH clones appeared earlier in ileal mucosa or blood, which is consistent with an intestinal mucosal origin. Early after transplant, peak levels of circulating GvH clones were found to be associated with declines in HvG clones. Conclusions were limited by the relatively low number and heterogeneity of intestinal transplant patients.

The time point label here, explained by the study, means: cells obtained before transplantation from donor or recipient. CD3+CD4+ and CD3+CD8+ populations were FACS-sorted from unstimulated pre-transplant donor and recipient cells taken from spleen or lymph nodes. Based on the germline V gene (reference sequence), the CDR1 and CDR2 sequences are SGHNT and YYREEE. The CDR3 numbers 16 residues from cysteine through phenylalanine. Solely the CDR3 DNA is kept, with 48 bases framed from the first base. For this chain, trimming is 4 bases at the V end and 7 bases at the J end, and the number of junction bases without a gene match is 12. Receptors were amplified or captured by the immunoSEQ multiplex PCR assay. For most patients, genomic DNA was isolated with the Qiagen DNeasy Blood and Tissue Kit and shipped frozen to Adaptive Biotechnologies for TCR sequencing. High-throughput TCR-beta CDR3 sequencing of genomic DNA from most patients was performed by Adaptive Biotechnologies. Concerning the study's data processing: Adaptive's ImmunoSEQ software was the source of the TCR sequencing data for over 15 patients, while a few other patients were processed with MiXCR and VDJtools. To correct CD4 versus CD8 sorting errors, any sequence found in both subsets at a frequency ratio below 5:1 was removed. CDR3 nucleotide sequences shared by donor and recipient were removed because the origin of these sequences could not be assigned. Alloreactive clones required at least 2-fold expansion over unstimulated cells and minimum CFSE-low frequency of 0.002% (template counts) or 0.001% (read counts). Clones detected in sequenced pre-transplant spleen, lymph node, or MLR CFSE-low populations of the donor or recipient were defined as mappable. The cumulative frequency of alloreactive clones was calculated as a percentage of all sequences, weighted by copy number. TCRdb took over this immuneACCESS table, retaining in-frame rearrangements with V and J assigned. Such tables are incomplete; in checked studies, under half of the missing clones stem from an unresolved V gene, and the remainder is unexplained. D and trimming come from the DNA, and the V and J calls and clone size come from that table. This sample comprises roughly 99,000 clones, roughly 90% of them detected only once. The ten largest clones represent about 0.073% of the sample.

Note on this clone: It lacks a known antigen. No base-level quality is on record; no much larger clone is a single base apart.

The input for sequencing was unstimulated CD8+ T cells sorted from spleen or lymph node cells, taken before transplant. This TCR was sampled from a human donor who was the organ donor for an intestinal transplant. The chain employs TRBV5-4 and TRBJ2-1; 9 bases in between match TRBD1. The CDR3 sequence is CASSTLDRGSWNEQFF. The DNA sequence follows: TGTGCCAGCAGCACCCTTGACAGGGGGTCTTGGAATGAGCAGTTCTTC.